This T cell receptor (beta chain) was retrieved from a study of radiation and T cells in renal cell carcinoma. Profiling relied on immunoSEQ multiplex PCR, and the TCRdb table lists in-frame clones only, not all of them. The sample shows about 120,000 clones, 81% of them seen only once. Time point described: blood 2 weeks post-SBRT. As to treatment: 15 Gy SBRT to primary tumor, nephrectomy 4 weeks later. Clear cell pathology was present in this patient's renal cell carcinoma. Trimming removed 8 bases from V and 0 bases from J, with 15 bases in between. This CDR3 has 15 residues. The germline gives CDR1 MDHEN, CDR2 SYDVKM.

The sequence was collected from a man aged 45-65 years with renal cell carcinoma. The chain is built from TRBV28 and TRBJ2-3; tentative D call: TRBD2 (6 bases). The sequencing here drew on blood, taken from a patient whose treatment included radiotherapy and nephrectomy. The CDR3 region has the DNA TGTGCCAGCCCGCCCAGCGGGTACAGCACAGATACGCAGTATTTT. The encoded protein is CASPPSGYSTDTQYF.